This is a list of T cell receptor beta chains from one sample in a study of blood T cell repertoires in COVID-19. The protocol was immunoSEQ multiplex PCR, while the TCRdb copy is restricted to in-frame clones and leaves out a portion. The table has 390,000 or so clones, roughly 90% seen once; the top ten hold around 2.8%. Sequencing used peripheral blood. The receptors come from a woman between 25 and 40 years old with COVID-19, enrolled during active disease. Each CDR3 is given with its conserved first and last residue. Fields, in order: clone size, J gene, V gene, D gene, CDR3 protein, CDR3 DNA. The D gene is left open where the match is weak. Some rows mark clone size as missing; the rest say once, few, many or name a class of expanded clone.

- | TRBJ2-1 | TRBV5-1 | TRBD2 | CASSFRVSGLAYNEQFF | TGCGCCAGCAGCTTTAGGGTTTCGGGACTAGCCTACAATGAGCAGTTCTTC
- | TRBJ2-1 | TRBV2 | TRBD2 | CASSVRGLAGGSRFDNEQFF | TGTGCCAGCAGTGTCCGGGGACTAGCGGGGGGGTCTCGATTTGACAATGAGCAGTTCTTC
- | TRBJ2-4 | TRBV27 | - | CATREKLFQNIQYF | TGTGCCACGAGGGAGAAACTGTTCCAAAACATTCAGTACTTC
few | TRBJ2-1 | TRBV14 | TRBD1 | CASSQNRGNEQFF | TGTGCCAGCAGCCAGAACAGGGGCAATGAGCAGTTCTTC
once | TRBJ2-5 | TRBV5-6 | - | CASSLWGGGKETQYF | TGTGCCAGCAGCTTGTGGGGGGGCGGTAAAGAGACCCAGTACTTC
few | TRBJ1-2 | TRBV28 | TRBD1 | CASRTGDYGYTF | TGTGCCAGCAGGACAGGGGACTATGGCTACACCTTC
- | TRBJ2-3 | TRBV25-1 | - | CASSELTGPRTDTQYF | TGTGCCAGCAGTGAACTGACAGGCCCCCGCACAGATACGCAGTATTTT
- | TRBJ2-5 | TRBV4-1 | TRBD2 | CASSPGGLAGTQETQYF | TGCGCCAGCAGCCCGGGGGGACTAGCGGGGACTCAAGAGACCCAGTACTTC
- | TRBJ2-7 | TRBV29-1 | TRBD1 | CSVVGQGNEQYF | TGCAGCGTTGTGGGACAGGGCAACGAGCAGTACTTC
- | TRBJ2-1 | TRBV6-1 | - | CASSEALGGQYNEQFF | TGTGCCAGCAGTGAAGCGCTGGGGGGTCAGTACAATGAGCAGTTCTTC
- | TRBJ1-2 | TRBV4-3 | - | CASSHLSFTAGYGYTF | TGCGCCAGCAGCCATCTTTCTTTTACAGCGGGCTATGGCTACACCTTC
- | TRBJ2-7 | TRBV7-9 | - | CASSLGADYEQYF | TGTGCCAGCAGCTTAGGTGCGGATTACGAGCAGTACTTC
few | TRBJ1-1 | TRBV19 | TRBD1 | CASRPAGGLMNTEAFF | TGTGCCAGTAGACCCGCAGGGGGCCTCATGAACACTGAAGCTTTCTTT
once | TRBJ1-5 | TRBV25-1 | - | CASSLQGDQPQHF | TGTGCCAGCAGTCTACAGGGTGACCAGCCCCAGCATTTT
- | TRBJ2-7 | TRBV12-3/TRBV12-4 | TRBD1 | CASRTTGSYEQYF | TGTGCCAGCAGGACGACAGGGAGCTACGAGCAGTACTTC
once | TRBJ2-3 | TRBV7-8 | - | CASSLSGMLSPQYF | TGTGCCAGCAGCTTATCAGGGATGTTGAGCCCGCAGTATTTT
- | TRBJ1-1 | TRBV5-4 | - | CASSLASGSSEAFF | TGTGCCAGCAGCTTGGCCTCGGGGAGTTCTGAAGCTTTCTTT
- | TRBJ2-1 | TRBV11-3 | - | CASSLGQGNVDEQFF | TGTGCCAGCAGCTTGGGCCAGGGGAATGTGGATGAGCAGTTCTTC
- | TRBJ2-1 | TRBV11-2 | TRBD2 | CASSLIGTSEMSYNEQFF | TGTGCCAGCAGCTTAATCGGGACTAGCGAGATGAGTTACAATGAGCAGTTCTTC
- | TRBJ2-7 | TRBV5-1 | - | CASSLALGVREQYF | TGCGCCAGCAGCTTGGCCTTAGGGGTTCGCGAGCAGTACTTC
few | TRBJ1-3 | TRBV30 | - | CAWIKTGFGNTIYF | TGTGCCTGGATCAAAACAGGGTTTGGAAACACCATATATTTT
- | TRBJ2-3 | TRBV6-1 | - | CASSEILTLGTDTQYF | TGTGCCAGCAGTGAAATTCTGACTCTTGGCACAGATACGCAGTATTTT
- | TRBJ2-2 | TRBV4-3 | TRBD2 | CASSQLGLANTGELFF | TGCGCCAGCAGCCAACTGGGACTAGCAAACACCGGGGAGCTGTTTTTT
- | TRBJ2-5 | TRBV5-4 | TRBD2 | CASSLAAGDGETQYF | TGTGCCAGCAGCTTGGCGGCGGGGGACGGTGAGACCCAGTACTTC
- | TRBJ1-3 | TRBV19 | - | CASSSTGNTIYF | TGTGCCAGTAGTTCCACAGGAAACACCATATATTTT
- | TRBJ2-1 | TRBV19 | TRBD2 | CASSPWTSGANEQFF | TGTGCCAGTAGTCCATGGACTAGCGGCGCAAATGAGCAGTTCTTC
- | TRBJ1-6 | TRBV4-3 | TRBD1 | CASSQATGGSGSPLHF | TGCGCCAGCAGCCAGGCAACAGGGGGCTCGGGTTCACCCCTCCACTTT
- | TRBJ2-7 | TRBV7-6 | - | CASSEASNPNYEQYF | TGTGCCAGCAGCGAGGCGTCCAACCCTAACTACGAGCAGTACTTC
- | TRBJ1-2 | TRBV11-2 | - | CASSFWVGVEANYGYTF | TGTGCCAGCAGCTTTTGGGTAGGGGTCGAAGCTAACTATGGCTACACCTTC
- | TRBJ1-1 | TRBV5-1 | - | CASSAGVGGAEAFF | TGCGCCAGCAGCGCGGGAGTCGGGGGGGCTGAAGCTTTCTTT
- | TRBJ2-1 | TRBV7-2 | TRBD2 | CASSLRTSRYNEQFF | TGTGCCAGCAGCTTAAGGACTAGCAGGTACAATGAGCAGTTCTTC
- | TRBJ1-2 | TRBV24-1 | - | CATSDDTGFRGYGYTF | TGTGCCACCAGTGATGACACAGGGTTTAGGGGCTATGGCTACACCTTC
- | TRBJ1-1 | TRBV7-2 | - | CASSREMNTEAFF | TGTGCCAGCAGCCGCGAGATGAACACTGAAGCTTTCTTT
- | TRBJ1-1 | TRBV4-1 | - | CASGLDSKNTEAFF | TGCGCCAGCGGCTTGGACAGCAAGAACACTGAAGCTTTCTTT
- | TRBJ2-7 | TRBV4-1 | - | CASSQEGFRGSYEQYF | TGCGCCAGCAGCCAAGAAGGCTTTCGGGGGTCCTACGAGCAGTACTTC